One sample yielded the 22 T cell receptor beta chains listed below, sequenced in a study of T cells in Graves' hyperthyroidism and ophthalmopathy (dated by TCRdb to between 2018 and 2021). The library was produced with multiplex PCR. The reads were generated on an Illumina HiSeq 2000. The TCR beta CDR3 regions were amplified from the RNA transcripts. The first round of RT-PCR for the TCR CDR3 was performed with the HTBI primer set and the Qiagen OneStep RT-PCR kit. Through fastp at Q25 and MiXCR, TCRdb rebuilt clones from the public reads, retaining in-frame beta chains. Rows merge per CDR3 protein into single entries with the most common DNA and genes. The sample table shows about half a million distinct CDR3 sequences, and roughly 24% are seen once. The leading ten clones occupy around 10% of the sample. The specimen sequenced was blood. These receptors originate from a woman in her 30s with Graves' ophthalmopathy.

The J gene is TRBJ1-6, the V gene TRBV6-5; 9 bases agree with TRBD1. Germline V lookup: CDR1 MNHEY, CDR2 SVGAGI. The CDR3 runs to 14 residues. After removal of 0 bases from V and 10 bases from J, the junction contained 1 base not matched to a gene. The CDR3 sequence: CASSYSGQGSPLHF. CDR3 DNA: TGTGCCAGCAGTTACTCGGGACAGGGCTCACCCCTCCACTTT.

This clonotype has ten or more counts. The genes are TRBV6-2 or TRBV6-3 and TRBJ2-5; D might be TRBD2 (6 bases). Germline CDR1 and CDR2: MNHEY and SVGEGT. The CDR3 totals 15 residues. V lost 2 bases to trimming and J lost 4 bases, with 14 bases between them. The CDR3 spells CASSYGESGLETQYF. DNA of the CDR3: TGTGCCAGCAGTTACGGCGAGAGCGGGTTAGAGACCCAGTACTTC.

The chain uses TRBV11-2 and TRBJ2-7, with TRBD2 matching over 10 bases. The CDR3 consists of 19 residues. Unmatched junction bases numbered 21, after V lost 5 bases and J lost 5 bases. Germline V gene lookup returns CDR1 SGHAT and CDR2 FQNNGV. Here the CDR3 reads CASSPLDFPSGGRGNEQYF. For the CDR3, the DNA is TGTGCCAGCAGCCCCCTAGATTTTCCTAGCGGGGGTAGAGGCAACGAGCAGTACTTC.

This chain connects TRBV5-6 to TRBJ1-2, with TRBD1 as a possible D gene (6 bases). Germline V CDR1 and CDR2: SGHDT, YYEEEE. The CDR3 is 14 residues long. Trimming took off 0 bases at V and 7 bases at J, with 13 bases between the two ends. CDR3 in amino acids: CASSLGRGVGGYTF. CDR3 nucleotides: TGTGCCAGCAGCTTGGGCAGGGGAGTCGGTGGCTACACCTTC.

In this sample, this clonotype turned up many times. This chain links TRBV7-2 with TRBJ1-2; possibly TRBD1 for D (5 bases). Germline V CDR1 and CDR2: SGHTA, FQGNSA. Trimming stripped 5 bases from V and 4 bases from J, with 11 bases between. This CDR3 is 13 amino acids long. The CDR3, as DNA: TGTGCCAGCAGCGGCACAGGAATCTATGGCTACACCTTC. It translates to CASSGTGIYGYTF.

This clonotype showed up many times. The V and J genes are TRBV15 and TRBJ2-2; D gene unclear. In germline, CDR1 is LNHNV, CDR2 YYDKDF (reference sequence). V was pared by 3 bases and J by 6 bases, with 5 bases between. The CDR3 consists of 12 residues. CDR3 in amino acids: CATSSLPGELFF. The CDR3 DNA sequence: TGTGCCACCAGCAGTCTTCCCGGGGAGCTGTTTTTT.

In DNA form, the CDR3 reads TGTGCCAGCAACGACCGGGATTCCTACGAGCAGTACTTC. Translating it yields CASNDRDSYEQYF. The V and J genes are TRBV25-1 and TRBJ2-7, with D possibly being TRBD2 (5 bases). The germline gives CDR1 MGHDK, CDR2 SYGVNS. The CDR3 spans 13 residues. V dropped 7 bases and J dropped 1 base, with 11 bases sitting between them.

This clonotype was observed at least ten times. CDR3: CASSLTSGRETQYF. CDR3 nucleotides: TGTGCCAGCAGTCTGACTAGCGGGCGAGAGACCCAGTACTTC. The V gene is TRBV2, the J gene TRBJ2-5, with 10 bases aligning to TRBD2. This CDR3 is 14 amino acids long. J gave up 4 bases and V 5 bases, and 4 bases lay outside the gene matches. CDR1 is SNHLY and CDR2 is FYNNEI in the germline V gene.

This clonotype was counted at least ten times. The CDR3 loop is CAISGTGNTIYF. The CDR3 nucleotides read TGTGCCATCAGTGGGACCGGAAACACCATATATTTT. This chain links TRBV10-3 with TRBJ1-3; no reliable D call. The length of the CDR3 is 12 residues. Germline CDR1 ENHRY, CDR2 SYGVKD. Trimming pared 4 bases from V and 4 bases from J, leaving 5 bases between.

This clonotype has at least ten counts. The gene calls are TRBV9 and TRBJ1-2; TRBD1 is a possible D gene (6 bases). This CDR3 is 14 amino acids long. Germline V gives CDR1 SGDLS, CDR2 YYNGEE. Trimming took off 0 bases at V and 5 bases at J, with 11 bases between the two ends. The CDR3 region has the DNA TGTGCCAGCAGCGTAGCTGGGGACACTTATGGCTACACCTTC. As protein: CASSVAGDTYGYTF.

This clonotype has ten or more counts. The rearrangement uses TRBV6-5 and TRBJ2-4; the D gene is possibly TRBD1 (5 bases). The CDR3 runs 14 residues. Trimming stripped 5 bases from V and 8 bases from J, with 16 bases between. Germline CDR1 reads MNHEY; CDR2 reads SVGAGI. CDR3 region: CASSRLRARDIQYF. The CDR3 bases are TGTGCCAGCAGTCGGCTCAGGGCCCGGGACATTCAGTACTTC.

This clonotype was observed at least ten times. This chain joins TRBV4-1 and TRBJ1-2; no reliable D call. This CDR3 is built from 15 residues. With 1 base removed from V and 8 bases from J, the gap between germline ends came to 17 bases. CDR1 MGHRA and CDR2 YSYEKL come from the germline V gene. The CDR3 here is CASSQAPVEFRGYTF. The CDR3 DNA sequence: TGCGCCAGCAGCCAAGCTCCCGTGGAGTTTCGAGGCTACACCTTC.

The table lists this clonotype with many counts. Because the CDR3's place on the DNA is in doubt, the DNA is left out and the CDR3 is given as listed by TCRdb. The chain combines TRBV13 with TRBJ2-4; TRBD1 is taken as the D call from the table, unchecked against the DNA. The CDR3 is 14 residues long, ends included. Germline V lookup: CDR1 PRHDT, CDR2 FYEKMQ (reference sequence). The CDR3 region is CASSLVGRGNIKYF.

There are many counts of this clonotype. This chain links TRBV9 with TRBJ2-5; TRBD2 is a possible D gene (7 bases). Germline-derived CDR1 and CDR2 are SGDLS and YYNGEE. The V and J ends lost 1 base and 3 bases respectively, with 10 bases between them. CDR3 size: 14 residues. DNA for the CDR3: TGTGCCAGCAGCGTAAGGGGGGGGGAAGAGACCCAGTACTTC. It specifies CASSVRGGEETQYF.

This chain joins TRBV28 and TRBJ2-7; D remains ambiguous. Trimming removed 5 bases at V and 3 bases at J, with 8 bases between. This CDR3 is built from 12 residues. From germline, CDR1 is MDHEN and CDR2 SYDVKM. The CDR3 protein is CASSPAFYEQYF. The DNA for the CDR3 is TGTGCCAGCAGTCCTGCGTTCTACGAGCAGTACTTC. The variable domain in full, with the rest retrieved from reference TRBV28 and TRBJ2-7, is DVKVTQSSRYLVKRTGEKVFLECVQDMDHENMFWYRQDPGLGLRLIYFSYDVKMKEKGDIPEGYSVSREKKERFSLILESASTNQTSMYLCASSPAFYEQYFGPGTRLTVT.

Here the CDR3 DNA reads TGTGCCACCAGCAGTGCCTGGACCGGGGGCAATCAGCCCCAGCATTTT. Its translation is CATSSAWTGGNQPQHF. The chain recombines TRBV15 with TRBJ1-5; D not resolved. CDR1 is LNHNV, CDR2 YYDKDF, per germline (reference sequence). The CDR3 extends over 16 amino acids. Trimming stripped 3 bases from V and 2 bases from J, with 14 bases between. The full variable domain, with the rest looked up from reference TRBV15 and TRBJ1-5, is DAMVIQNPRYQVTQFGKPVTLSCSQTLNHNVMYWYQQKSSQAPKLLFHYYDKDFNNEADTPDNFQSRRPNTSFCFLDIRSPGLGDTAMYLCATSSAWTGGNQPQHFGDGTRLSIL.

This clonotype has a count of ten or more. This chain uses TRBV12-3 or TRBV12-4 with TRBJ1-2; D unresolved. This CDR3 spans 14 amino acids. V lost 3 bases and J lost 4, with 12 bases in between. Here the CDR3 reads CASSFMVSSYGYTF. The CDR3, as DNA: TGTGCCAGCAGTTTTATGGTGTCCTCCTATGGCTACACCTTC.

The chain employs TRBV10-3 and TRBJ2-7; 12 bases align to TRBD1. J was trimmed by 2 bases and V by 2 bases; bases with no gene match: 1. The CDR3 contains 15 residues. CDR1 and CDR2 (germline): ENHRY, SYGVKD. The CDR3 loop reads CAISEGTGGPYEQYF. The CDR3, as DNA: TGTGCCATCAGTGAGGGGACAGGGGGCCCCTACGAGCAGTACTTC.

The CDR3 DNA reads as TGTGCTAGTGGTTCCCGGAAAGGGGGCGCATCCACCGGGGAGCTGTTTTTT. This codes for CASGSRKGGASTGELFF. The genes are TRBV12-5 and TRBJ2-2; 7 bases agree with TRBD1. V dropped 4 bases and J dropped 4; count of bases not matched to a gene: 12. Germline CDR1 LGHNT, CDR2 FRNRAP. The CDR3 is 17 residues long. Based on the CDR3 plus reference TRBV12-5 and TRBJ2-2, the full variable domain is DARVTQTPRHKVTEMGQEVTMRCQPILGHNTVFWYRQTMMQGLELLAYFRNRAPLDDSGMPKDRFSAEMPDATLATLKIQPSEPRDSAVYFCASGSRKGGASTGELFFGEGSRLTVL.

The sample holds many counts of this clonotype. The CDR3 protein is CASSKRTGARLAFF. The CDR3 coding sequence is TGTGCCAGCAGCAAACGGACAGGGGCGCGTCTAGCTTTCTTT. J is TRBJ1-1 and V is TRBV6-1, with TRBD1 matching over 9 bases. Trimming removed 6 bases from V and 10 bases from J; junction bases left unmatched: 12. This CDR3 has 14 amino acids. Germline CDR1 reads MNHNS; CDR2 reads SASEGT.

At least ten counts were recorded for this clonotype. This sequence joins TRBV6-2 or TRBV6-3 and TRBJ1-5, with D unresolved. In germline, CDR1 is MNHEY, CDR2 SVGEGT. This CDR3 is 16 amino acids long. V lost 2 bases, J lost 0 bases, and 11 bases lay in between. The CDR3 loop reads CASSYIQADSNQPQHF. DNA of the CDR3: TGTGCCAGCAGTTACATCCAGGCCGATAGCAATCAGCCCCAGCATTTT.

The chain recombines TRBV25-1 with TRBJ2-6; the D is unclear. The V end lost 3 bases, the J end lost 1 base, and 4 bases lay between the germline ends. Germline V gene lookup returns CDR1 MGHDK and CDR2 SYGVNS. The CDR3 runs 14 residues. CDR3 coding DNA: TGTGCCAGCAGTGACTGGTCTGGGGCCAACGTCCTGACTTTC. It codes for CASSDWSGANVLTF.